This is a list of T cell receptor beta chains from one sample in a study of T cell repertoires in cytomegalovirus infection. TCRdb called the reads again in MiXCR, with one record for every CDR3 protein. The table shows roughly 720,000 distinct CDR3 sequences, with 35% to 45% occurring only once. Sequencing was carried out using PBMCs. The origin of the receptors is a human donor in good health (CMV status not recorded). Some clones in this sample may be carry-over from other donors' samples. The CDR3 runs from the conserved cysteine through the conserved F or W. The D gene is left open where the match is weak. Size is stated for part of the rows, as once, few or many counts, or as a class when the clone is expanded.

TRBJ2-5 TRBV7-3 few NA CASSPSALETQYF TGTGCCAGCAGTCCCTCCGCTTTGGAGACCCAGTACTTC
TRBJ1-1 TRBV20-1 NA NA CSARIAGSDTEAFF TGCAGTGCTAGAATCGCAGGGTCGGACACTGAAGCTTTCTTT
TRBJ1-1 TRBV20-1 once NA CSARDPKGRLTEAFF TGCAGTGCTAGAGATCCCAAAGGTCGCTTAACTGAAGCTTTCTTT
TRBJ2-3 TRBV6-1 NA TRBD1 CASRIGTGVTDTQYF TGTGCCAGCAGAATCGGGACAGGGGTCACAGATACGCAGTATTTT
TRBJ1-1 TRBV7-3 few NA CASSSTPTGTTEAFF TGTGCCAGCAGCTCCACGCCAACAGGGACCACTGAAGCTTTCTTT
TRBJ2-2 TRBV12-5 few NA CASGLDQGSTGELFF TGTGCTAGTGGTTTAGATCAGGGTTCGACCGGGGAGCTGTTTTTT
TRBJ1-6 TRBV28 NA TRBD1 CASSLPARTGYNSPLHF TGTGCCAGCAGTTTACCGGCCAGGACAGGCTATAATTCACCCCTCCACTTT
TRBJ2-3 TRBV19 NA TRBD2 CASSLAGPPSTDTQYF TGTGCCAGCAGTTTAGCGGGCCCTCCTAGCACAGATACGCAGTATTTT
TRBJ1-5 TRBV7-2 many TRBD1 CASSFDRGHQPQHF TGTGCCAGCAGCTTTGACAGGGGGCATCAGCCCCAGCATTTT
TRBJ2-1 TRBV11-2 NA NA CASSSVPKSSNEQFF TGTGCCAGCAGCTCGGTGCCTAAGTCCTCCAATGAGCAGTTCTTC
TRBJ2-7 TRBV4-2 NA NA CASSPSAAYEQYF TGTGCCAGCAGCCCAAGCGCCGCCTACGAGCAGTACTTC
TRBJ2-5 TRBV4-2 once NA CASSQELGLETPYF TGTGCCAGCAGCCAAGAGCTTGGTCTGGAGACCCCGTACTTC
TRBJ1-5 TRBV28 NA NA CASSFRVYSNQPQHF TGTGCCAGCAGTTTCAGAGTTTATAGCAATCAGCCCCAGCATTTT
TRBJ1-1 TRBV7-3 NA NA CASSSTGMNTEAFW TGTGCCAGCAGCTCGACGGGGATGAACACGGAAGCTTTCTGG
TRBJ2-7 TRBV4-1 NA TRBD1 CASSQEPTGVYEQYF TGCGCCAGCAGCCAAGAACCCACAGGGGTGTACGAGCAGTACTTC
TRBJ2-5 TRBV29-1 NA TRBD1 CSARTGRIVTQYF TGCAGCGCTCGGACAGGGAGGATAGTGACCCAGTACTTC
TRBJ1-1 TRBV20-1 few NA CSARDGGRGMNTEAFF TGCAGTGCTAGAGATGGGGGGCGAGGGATGAACACTGAAGCTTTCTTT
TRBJ1-1 TRBV28 NA NA CASVRLGTNTEAFF TGTGCCAGCGTCAGGCTGGGGACGAACACTGAAGCTTTCTTT
TRBJ2-5 TRBV28 NA TRBD1 CASSSGQTQETQYF TGTGCCAGCAGTTCGGGACAGACACAAGAGACCCAGTACTTC
TRBJ2-3 TRBV28 NA TRBD2 CASSPIRRWGGGASNTQYF TGTGCCAGCAGTCCTATCAGGAGGTGGGGCGGGGGGGCGTCGAATACGCAGTATTTT
TRBJ1-6 TRBV12-3/TRBV12-4 many NA CASSLSGTNSPLHF TGTGCCAGCAGTTTATCAGGGACGAATTCACCCCTCCACTTT
TRBJ2-1 TRBV28 NA TRBD2 CASSWWTSGRASYNEQFF TGTGCCAGCAGTTGGTGGACTAGCGGGAGGGCCTCCTACAATGAGCAGTTCTTC
TRBJ2-1 TRBV20-1 NA NA CSAPGTADYNGQFF TGCAGTGCTCCCGGGACCGCAGACTACAATGGGCAGTTCTTC
TRBJ2-4 TRBV7-2 once NA CASSRWTVELAKNITYF TGTGCCAGCAGCCGCTGGACTGTTGAACTCGCCAAAAACATTACGTACTTC
TRBJ2-3 TRBV11-3 NA TRBD2 CASSLSLAGGFRGTQYF TGTGCCAGCAGCTTATCCTTAGCGGGAGGCTTCAGGGGTACGCAGTATTTT
TRBJ2-3 TRBV20-1 few TRBD1 CSVQGGQYSTDTQYF TGCAGTGTCCAAGGGGGACAGTACAGCACAGATACGCAGTATTTT
TRBJ1-5 TRBV28 NA TRBD1 CASQYFSTGDQPQHF TGTGCCAGCCAATACTTTAGCACAGGGGACCAGCCCCAGCATTTT
TRBJ1-2 TRBV5-1 NA NA CASSPTGDDYGYTF TGCGCCAGCAGCCCAACCGGGGACGACTATGGCTACACCTTC
TRBJ1-3 TRBV7-2 NA TRBD1 CASSLGTGDYRNTIYF TGTGCCAGCAGCTTAGGGACAGGGGACTATCGAAACACCATATATTTT
TRBJ1-6 TRBV7-8 NA TRBD1 CASSLPGQGHSDF TGTGCCAGCAGCTTACCAGGACAGGGGCATAGCGACTTT
TRBJ2-1 TRBV28 few TRBD1 CASSFSGQGSGDEQFF TGTGCCAGCAGTTTTTCGGGACAGGGAAGTGGCGATGAGCAGTTCTTC
TRBJ1-4 TRBV15 NA NA CATSREGTRPNEKLFF TGTGCCACCAGCAGAGAGGGAACCCGCCCAAATGAAAAACTGTTTTTT
TRBJ1-4 TRBV6-1 many TRBD1 CASRVGTVEKLFF TGTGCCAGCCGGGTGGGGACAGTCGAAAAACTGTTTTTT
TRBJ1-1 TRBV20-1 few NA CSARDQGRNTEAFF TGCAGTGCTAGAGATCAAGGGAGGAACACTGAAGCTTTCTTT
TRBJ1-5 TRBV6-6 NA NA CASRAAGMDQPQHF TGTGCCAGCAGAGCGGCGGGGATGGATCAGCCCCAGCATTTT
TRBJ1-2 TRBV6-5 NA NA CASSYLGAGDDGYTF TGTGCCAGCAGTTACTTAGGAGCCGGGGACGATGGCTACACCTTC
TRBJ1-3 TRBV7-6 many NA CASSPTVGSGNTIYF TGTGCCAGCAGCCCCACCGTAGGCTCTGGAAACACCATATATTTT
TRBJ2-1 TRBV6-6 few NA CASSYSTDMNNEQFF TGTGCCAGCAGTTACTCGACGGATATGAACAATGAGCAGTTCTTC
TRBJ2-1 TRBV19 NA NA CASSIDEGFMGSSYNEQFF TGTGCCAGTAGTATAGATGAGGGCTTTATGGGCAGCTCCTACAATGAGCAGTTCTTC